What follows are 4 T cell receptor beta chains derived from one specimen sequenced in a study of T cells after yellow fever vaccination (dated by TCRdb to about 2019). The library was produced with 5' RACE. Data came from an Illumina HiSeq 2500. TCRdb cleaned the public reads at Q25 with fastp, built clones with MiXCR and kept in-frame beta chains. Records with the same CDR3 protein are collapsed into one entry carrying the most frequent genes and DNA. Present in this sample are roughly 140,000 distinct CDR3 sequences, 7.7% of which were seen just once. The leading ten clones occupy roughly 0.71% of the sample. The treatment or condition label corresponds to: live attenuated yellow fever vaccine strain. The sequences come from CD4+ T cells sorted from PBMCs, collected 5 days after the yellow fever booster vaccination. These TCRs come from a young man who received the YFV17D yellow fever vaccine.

CDR3 loop: CASSSQTSNTEAFF. CDR3 nucleotide sequence: TGTGCCAGCAGCTCCCAAACTTCTAACACTGAAGCTTTCTTT. The V gene is TRBV7-9, the J gene TRBJ1-1, with D uncertain. The CDR3 totals 14 residues. The germline gives CDR1 SEHNR, CDR2 FQNEAQ (reference sequence). The V end was cut by 4 bases, the J end by 2 bases, with 11 bases between.

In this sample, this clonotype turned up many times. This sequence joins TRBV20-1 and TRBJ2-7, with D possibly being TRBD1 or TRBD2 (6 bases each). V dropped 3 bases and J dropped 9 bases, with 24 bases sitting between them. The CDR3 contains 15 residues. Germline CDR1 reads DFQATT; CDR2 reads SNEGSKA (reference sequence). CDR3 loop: CSASERGASRARQYF. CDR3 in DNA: TGCAGTGCTAGCGAGAGGGGGGCTTCCCGGGCACGGCAGTACTTC.

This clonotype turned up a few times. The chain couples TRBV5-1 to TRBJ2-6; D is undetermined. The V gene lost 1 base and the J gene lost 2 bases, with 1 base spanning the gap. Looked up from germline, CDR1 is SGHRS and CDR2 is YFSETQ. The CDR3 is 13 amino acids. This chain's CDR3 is CASSLPGANVLTF. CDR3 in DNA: TGCGCCAGCAGCTTGCCTGGGGCCAACGTCCTGACTTTC. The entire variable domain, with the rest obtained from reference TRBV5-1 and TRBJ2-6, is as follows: KAGVTQTPRYLIKTRGQQVTLSCSPISGHRSVSWYQQTPGQGLQFLFEYFSETQRNKGNFPGRFSGRQFSNSRSEMNVSTLELGDSALYLCASSLPGANVLTFGAGSRLTVL.

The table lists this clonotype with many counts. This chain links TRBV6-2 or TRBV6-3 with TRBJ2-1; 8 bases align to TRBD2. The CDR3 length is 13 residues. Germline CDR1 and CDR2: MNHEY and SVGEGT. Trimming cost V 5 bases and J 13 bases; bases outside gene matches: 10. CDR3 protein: CASSRTGTRYQFF. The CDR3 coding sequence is TGTGCCAGCAGTCGAACGGGGACTAGGTATCAGTTCTTC.